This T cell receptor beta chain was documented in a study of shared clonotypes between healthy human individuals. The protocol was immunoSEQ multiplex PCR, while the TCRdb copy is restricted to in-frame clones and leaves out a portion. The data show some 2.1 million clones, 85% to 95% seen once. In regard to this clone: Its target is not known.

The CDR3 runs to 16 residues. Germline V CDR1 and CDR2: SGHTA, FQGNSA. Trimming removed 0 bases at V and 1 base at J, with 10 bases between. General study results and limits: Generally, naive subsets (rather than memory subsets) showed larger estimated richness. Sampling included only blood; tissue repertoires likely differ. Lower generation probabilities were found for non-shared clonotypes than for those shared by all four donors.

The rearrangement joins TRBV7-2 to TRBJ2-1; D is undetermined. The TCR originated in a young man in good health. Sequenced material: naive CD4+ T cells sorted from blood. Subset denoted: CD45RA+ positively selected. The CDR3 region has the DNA TGTGCCAGCAGCTTAGCATCCGGGCTATCCTACAATGAGCAGTTCTTC. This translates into CASSLASGLSYNEQFF.